The 9 T cell receptor beta chains in this list originate from one sample, sequenced in a study of blood T cell repertoires in COVID-19. The repertoire was sequenced with immunoSEQ multiplex PCR; TCRdb's copy has only in-frame clones and lacks some. This table has 93,000 or so clones, 70% to 90% appearing once. Material: peripheral blood. The receptors originated from a woman aged 55-70 years with acute or convalescent COVID-19.

The chain is built from TRBV3-1 (or the pseudogene TRBV3-2) and TRBJ1-1, with D possibly matching TRBD1 (6 bases). The CDR3 has 12 residues. The germline gives CDR1 LGHDT, CDR2 YNNKEL (reference sequence). The ends were cut back, 2 bases at V and 5 bases at J, with 6 bases in the middle. The CDR3, as DNA: TGTGCCAGCAGCCAAACAGGGACTGAAGCTTTCTTT. It specifies CASSQTGTEAFF.

The chain joins TRBV6-4 to TRBJ2-1, with D possibly matching TRBD1 (5 bases). The CDR3 has 14 amino acids. Germline values: CDR1 MRHNA, CDR2 SNTAGT. With 3 bases removed from V and 6 bases from J, the gap between germline ends came to 12 bases. Here the CDR3 reads CASSETGFGNEQFF. The DNA for the CDR3 is TGTGCCAGCAGTGAAACAGGATTTGGCAATGAGCAGTTCTTC.

The chain uses TRBV6-5 and TRBJ2-5; 12 bases line up with TRBD2. The length of the CDR3 is 15 residues. The trim removed 8 bases at V and 5 bases at J, leaving 9 bases unmatched. From germline, CDR1 is MNHEY and CDR2 SVGAGI. The CDR3 DNA sequence: TGTGCCAGCCGGTCCGGGACTAGCGGGCAGGAGACCCAGTACTTC. Translation: CASRSGTSGQETQYF.

The chain couples TRBV12-5 to TRBJ2-1, with D possibly TRBD2 on 5 matching bases. V was trimmed by 0 bases and J by 6 bases, leaving 9 bases between them. Germline CDR1 is LGHNT and CDR2 is FRNRAP. This CDR3 contains 14 residues. Here the CDR3 DNA reads TGTGCTAGTGGTTTGGTGGGAGCTTTCAATGAGCAGTTCTTC. This sequence encodes CASGLVGAFNEQFF.

The chain joins TRBV5-1 to TRBJ2-5; D gene unclear. The V end lost 3 bases, the J end lost 5 bases, and 11 bases lay between the germline ends. Germline CDR1 and CDR2: SGHRS and YFSETQ. The CDR3 has 13 residues. The CDR3 here is CASSSPTLETQYF. The CDR3 DNA reads TGCGCCAGCAGCTCTCCTACTCTGGAGACCCAGTACTTC.

The J gene is TRBJ1-6, the V gene TRBV3-1 (or the pseudogene TRBV3-2); the D gene is possibly TRBD1 (6 bases). This CDR3 contains 20 residues. V was shortened by 0 bases and J by 0 bases, with 18 bases between the two germline ends. Per the germline V gene, CDR1 is LGHDT and CDR2 is YNNKEL (reference sequence). CDR3 nucleotide sequence: TGTGCCAGCAGCCAAGACCCTTTAGGGGGGGCAAGCTCCTATAATTCACCCCTCCACTTT. The encoded protein is CASSQDPLGGASSYNSPLHF.

This rearrangement joins TRBV5-1 to TRBJ1-2; 9 nucleotides agree with TRBD1. CDR1 and CDR2 from the germline V gene are SGHRS and YFSETQ. V lost 4 bases, J lost 4 bases, and 5 bases stayed unmatched. This CDR3 region has 14 residues. CDR3 protein: CASSRDRVSYGYTF. Here the CDR3 DNA reads TGCGCCAGCAGCCGGGACAGGGTATCCTATGGCTACACCTTC.

This chain connects TRBV30 to TRBJ2-7, with TRBD1 matching over 11 bases. After removal of 5 bases from V and 3 bases from J, the junction contained 3 bases not matched to a gene. The CDR3 is 13 residues long. Germline lookup yields CDR1 GTSNPN and CDR2 SVGIG (reference sequence). The DNA for the CDR3 is TGTGCCTGGCGGACAGGGGGCAGCTACGAGCAGTACTTC. Translation: CAWRTGGSYEQYF.

V is TRBV5-1 and J is TRBJ2-1; TRBD2 agrees at 11 bases. Germline V lookup: CDR1 SGHRS, CDR2 YFSETQ. V dropped 7 bases and J dropped 7; count of bases not matched to a gene: 10. The CDR3 loop spans 15 amino acids. CDR3 nucleotides: TGCGCCAGCGCTCTAGCGGGAGGTGGGGATAATGAGCAGTTCTTC. This gives the protein CASALAGGGDNEQFF.